The T cell receptor (beta chain) under discussion was sequenced for a study of PD-L1 blockade in urothelial cancer. Looking at the study overall: The analyses of blood took place 3 weeks (second dose) and 6 weeks after treatment start. Study conclusions and caveats: By 3 weeks, tumor-associated blood clones had expanded more in durable-benefit patients.

The CDR3 length is 13 residues. Germline CDR1 SEHNR, CDR2 FQNEAQ (reference sequence). V was clipped by 4 bases and J by 7 bases, with 14 bases between them. Details on this clone: Its antigen remains unidentified.

Libraries were prepared by immunoSEQ multiplex PCR; TCRdb keeps only in-frame clonotypes and omits some of them. The sample lists approximately 52,000 clones, approximately 81% occurring once. Indicated time point: pretreatment peripheral blood. The chain links TRBV7-9 to TRBJ2-7, with TRBD2 as a possible D gene (6 bases). The receptor's source is a man in his sixties or seventies with urothelial cancer. This material consisted of PBMCs, taken around atezolizumab (anti-PD-L1) treatment. The chain's CDR3 is CASSWDSAGEQYF. CDR3 in DNA: TGTGCCAGCAGCTGGGACTCGGCGGGAGAGCAGTACTTC.